What follows are 3 T cell receptor beta chains derived from one specimen sequenced in a study of blood T cell repertoires in COVID-19. Produced via immunoSEQ multiplex PCR; TCRdb's table is partial and in-frame only. Here the sample spans more than 150,000 clones, about 85% being singletons. Specimen: peripheral blood. These TCRs come from a woman in her 70s with acute or convalescent COVID-19.

J is TRBJ2-1 and V is TRBV4-2, with 13 bases identical to TRBD2. This CDR3 is built from 17 residues. J was trimmed by 7 bases and V by 4 bases; bases with no gene match: 10. Germline V gene lookup returns CDR1 LGHNA and CDR2 YNFKEQ. The CDR3: CASSRTSTSGGMNEQFF. The CDR3 nucleotides read TGTGCCAGCAGCCGAACATCGACTAGCGGGGGGATGAATGAGCAGTTCTTC.

The chain links TRBV4-1 to TRBJ1-6; a possible D gene is TRBD1 (6 bases). The V and J ends lost 4 bases and 0 bases respectively, with 16 bases between them. Germline assignment: CDR1 MGHRA and CDR2 YSYEKL. CDR3 length equals 18 residues. The CDR3 protein is CASSPTQTGSSYNSPLHF. Here the CDR3 DNA reads TGCGCCAGCAGCCCCACCCAGACAGGCAGCTCCTATAATTCACCCCTCCACTTT.

The chain has TRBV25-1 and TRBJ2-2; a weak D match, TRBD2 (6 bases). CDR1 is MGHDK and CDR2 is SYGVNS in the germline V gene. The ends were cut back, 2 bases at V and 0 bases at J, with 13 bases in the middle. This CDR3 has 17 amino acids. This CDR3 reads CASSETGRYANTGELFF. CDR3 nucleotide sequence: TGTGCCAGCAGTGAAACTGGGAGGTACGCGAACACCGGGGAGCTGTTTTTT.